This T cell receptor (beta chain) was documented in a study of blood T cell repertoires in COVID-19. Across the study: Sites across the United States, Italy and Spain contributed samples from acute and convalescent COVID-19.

Sequencing was performed with immunoSEQ multiplex PCR; in TCRdb, only in-frame clones are kept and a portion is missing. This sample carries 450,000 to 500,000 clones, 80% to 90% of them seen once, and the ten largest clones take approximately 2.9%. The V and J ends lost 6 bases and 5 bases respectively, with 15 bases between them. There are 14 residues in the CDR3. CDR1 is SGDLS and CDR2 is YYNGEE in the germline V gene. The source material was peripheral blood. The gene calls are TRBV9 and TRBJ2-1; maybe TRBD1 (6 bases). The TCR was taken from a human donor in a cohort sampled during active COVID-19. The CDR3 loop is CASTPGQGNNEQFF. The CDR3 coding sequence is TGTGCCAGCACCCCGGGGCAGGGGAACAATGAGCAGTTCTTC.